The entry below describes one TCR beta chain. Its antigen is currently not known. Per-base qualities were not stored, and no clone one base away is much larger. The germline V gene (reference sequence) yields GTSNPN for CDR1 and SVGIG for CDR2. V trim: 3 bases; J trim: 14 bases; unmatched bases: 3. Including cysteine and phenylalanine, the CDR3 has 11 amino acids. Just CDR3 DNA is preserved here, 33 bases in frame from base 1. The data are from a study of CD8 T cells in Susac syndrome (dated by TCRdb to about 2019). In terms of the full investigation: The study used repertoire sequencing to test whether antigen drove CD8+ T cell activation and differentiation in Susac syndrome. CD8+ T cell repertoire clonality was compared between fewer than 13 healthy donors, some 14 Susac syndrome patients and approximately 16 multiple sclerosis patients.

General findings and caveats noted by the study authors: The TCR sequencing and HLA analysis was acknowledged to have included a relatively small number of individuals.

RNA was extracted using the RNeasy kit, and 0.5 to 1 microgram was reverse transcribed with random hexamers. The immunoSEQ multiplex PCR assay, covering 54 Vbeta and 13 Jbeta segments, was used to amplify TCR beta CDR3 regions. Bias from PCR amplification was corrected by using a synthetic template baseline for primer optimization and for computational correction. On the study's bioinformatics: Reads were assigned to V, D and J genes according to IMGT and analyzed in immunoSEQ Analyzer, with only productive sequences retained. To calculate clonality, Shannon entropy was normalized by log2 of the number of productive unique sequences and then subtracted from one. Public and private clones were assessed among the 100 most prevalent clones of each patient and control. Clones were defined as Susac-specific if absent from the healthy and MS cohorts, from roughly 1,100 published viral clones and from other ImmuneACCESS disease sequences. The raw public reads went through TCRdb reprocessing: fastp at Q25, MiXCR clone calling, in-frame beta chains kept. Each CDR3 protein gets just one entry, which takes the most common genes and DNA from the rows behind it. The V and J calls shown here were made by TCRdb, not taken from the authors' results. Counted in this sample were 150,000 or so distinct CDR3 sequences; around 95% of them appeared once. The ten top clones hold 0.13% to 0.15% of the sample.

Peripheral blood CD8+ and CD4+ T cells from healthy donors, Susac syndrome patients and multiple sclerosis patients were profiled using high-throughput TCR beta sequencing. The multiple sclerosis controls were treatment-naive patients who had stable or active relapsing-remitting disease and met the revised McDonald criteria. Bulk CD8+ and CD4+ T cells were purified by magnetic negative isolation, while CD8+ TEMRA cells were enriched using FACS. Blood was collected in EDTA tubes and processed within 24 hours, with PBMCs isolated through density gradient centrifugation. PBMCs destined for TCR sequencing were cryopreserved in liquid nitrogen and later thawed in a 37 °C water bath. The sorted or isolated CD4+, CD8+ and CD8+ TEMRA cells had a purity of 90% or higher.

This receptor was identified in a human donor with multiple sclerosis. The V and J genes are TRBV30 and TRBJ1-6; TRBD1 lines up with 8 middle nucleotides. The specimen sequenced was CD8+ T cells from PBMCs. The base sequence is TGTGCCTGGAGCGAGGACAGGGCCCTCCACTTT. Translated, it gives CAWSEDRALHF.